The rows below give T cell receptor beta chains drawn from one sample of a study of control samples from healthy donors and cancer patients. Sequencing was performed with immunoSEQ multiplex PCR; in TCRdb, only in-frame clones are kept and a portion is missing. This table has 120,000 to 150,000 clones, approximately 94% appearing once. The sample taken for sequencing was blood. The receptors stem from a middle-aged man in good health. The conserved cysteine and the conserved F or W are not part of the CDR3 here.

V	CDR3
TRBV6-5	ASTIRQGDEQY
TRBV24-1	ATSDRLWGPVGAQY
TRBV7-2	ASSPGDTVYGYT
TRBV9	ASSLSWSTDTQY
TRBV7-2	ASSLGRAKEQF
TRBV7-9	ASSWTTSVDNEQF
TRBV6-1	ASSEGVRADTQY
TRBV5-1	ASSFKENTEAF
TRBV6-5	ASSYDGNTIY
TRBV25-1	ASSLGAGSSYNEQF
TRBV9	ASSSADRVVSEAF
TRBV10-2	ASSDRGRTDTQY
TRBV3-1/TRBV3-2	ASSPTRNTEAF
TRBV27	ASRGTARTEAF
TRBV7-2	ASSLGGNTIY
TRBV5-1	ASSLEGGTNSPLH
TRBV5-5	ASSDTPGQLYEQY
TRBV19	ASSMAGGQPQH
TRBV18	ASSPLTTGGRAEAF
TRBV27	ASSFWWRTNNEQF
TRBV11-2	ASSLDSGHPYEQY
TRBV13	ASSLGLGNRNTIY
TRBV5-1	ASSKEGAEQY
TRBV2	ATGTAPAEQY
TRBV3-1/TRBV3-2	ASSPIRTGSGTEAF
TRBV5-4	ASSLWGSSTDTQY
TRBV29-1	SVGQSIEAF
TRBV5-1	ASRDRGYNEQF
TRBV28	ASSLQGRAGTDTQY
TRBV10-3	ASGENGNTIY
TRBV3-1/TRBV3-2	ASSQSGTGNNSPLH
TRBV6-1	ASSEATLGQVLAKNIQY
TRBV6-6	ASTPGKANYGYT
TRBV6-6	ASEAAWGGGNEKLF